The clone carrying this T cell receptor (beta chain) was seen at least ten times. Germline V gene sequence: CDR1 DFQATT, CDR2 SNEGSKA (reference sequence). Trimming cost V 6 bases and J 4 bases; bases outside gene matches: 8. This CDR3 spans 15 amino acids. The sample is drawn from a study of T-cell reconstitution after alpha-beta-depleted transplantation in children. Unique molecular identifiers were incorporated during preparation of the TCRbeta library. Each CDR3 protein gets one entry after TCRdb re-called the PCR reads with MiXCR. The data show a few hundred thousand distinct CDR3 sequences, less than 15% seen once.

The receptor's source is a human donor who donated a stem cell graft to a child with Fanconi anemia. Material: PBMCs, obtained from the stem cell graft. V gene TRBV20-1 combines with J gene TRBJ2-5; 13 bases are shared with TRBD2. CDR3 amino acids: CSASKGLAGTETQYF. CDR3 sequence (DNA): TGCAGTGCCTCAAAGGGACTAGCGGGGACAGAGACCCAGTACTTC.